One and the same sample provided the 25 T cell receptor beta chains below, sequenced in a study of T cell repertoires in cytomegalovirus infection. TCRdb independently ran MiXCR on the reads; one entry per CDR3 protein. The table lists 750,000 to 900,000 distinct CDR3 sequences, roughly 29% of them singletons. No cognate antigen is known for these TCRs. Sequencing used cultured CD8+ T cells from PBMCs, obtained from culture after CMV antigen stimulation. All receptors derive from a human donor in good health (CMV status not recorded). Some clones in this sample may be carry-over from other donors' samples.

The chain joins TRBV4-1 to TRBJ2-3; the D gene is possibly TRBD2 (5 bases). From germline, CDR1 is MGHRA and CDR2 YSYEKL. The CDR3 is 15 amino acids. Trimming took off 4 bases at V and 2 bases at J, with 13 bases between the two ends. In nucleotides, the CDR3 is TGCGCCAGCAGCCCTACTAGGAACCCCACAGATACGCAGTATTTT. It yields the protein CASSPTRNPTDTQYF.

This clonotype came up many times. The CDR3 nucleotides are TGTGCCAGCAGCTCCGGGGGACCCATGTTTTTT. It encodes CASSSGGPMFF. The chain carries TRBV6-5 and TRBJ1-4, with D perhaps TRBD1 (5 bases). This CDR3 has 11 residues. The V gene lost 6 bases and the J gene lost 15 bases, with 14 bases spanning the gap. CDR1 and CDR2 from the germline V gene are MNHEY and SVGAGI.

V and J are TRBV5-4 and TRBJ2-3; 10 nucleotides line up with TRBD2. Germline V lookup: CDR1 SGHNT, CDR2 YYREEE (reference sequence). The trim removed 4 bases at V and 1 base at J, leaving 6 bases unmatched. The CDR3 spans 16 residues. The CDR3 is CASSATSGAGTDTQYF. In DNA form, the CDR3 reads TGTGCCAGCAGCGCCACTAGCGGGGCGGGCACAGATACGCAGTATTTT.

This clonotype was seen a few times. In DNA form, the CDR3 reads TGTGCCAGCAGTCCGACCGGGACAGGGGGAAATGGCTACACCTTC. Encoded protein: CASSPTGTGGNGYTF. The V gene is TRBV27, the J gene TRBJ1-2; TRBD1 aligns across 11 bases. In germline, CDR1 is MNHEY, CDR2 SMNVEV (reference sequence). The CDR3 spans 15 residues. Trimming cost V 5 bases and J 6 bases; bases outside gene matches: 8.

This chain uses TRBV7-3 with TRBJ2-1, with D unclear. In germline, CDR1 is SGHTA, CDR2 FQGTGA. The CDR3 runs to 13 residues. V was cut by 1 base and J by 9 bases, with 10 bases left in between. The CDR3 sequence is CASSLNSRGEQFF. The CDR3, as DNA: TGTGCCAGCAGCTTAAACAGCAGAGGTGAGCAGTTCTTC.

The chain is built from TRBV9 and TRBJ2-5, with 7 bases fitting TRBD1. Germline V gene sequence: CDR1 SGDLS, CDR2 YYNGEE. V shed 2 bases, J shed 9 bases, and the junction held 16 bases outside the gene matches. The CDR3 loop spans 16 amino acids. CDR3 protein: CASSVLPTGQHLAQYF. The CDR3, as DNA: TGTGCCAGCAGCGTTCTTCCGACGGGACAGCATCTGGCCCAGTACTTC.

The chain recombines TRBV4-2 with TRBJ2-3, with no clear D. The CDR3 length is 16 residues. The V gene's germline CDR1 is LGHNA and CDR2 YNFKEQ. V lost 1 base and J lost 2, with 13 bases in between. CDR3 nucleotide sequence: TGTGCCAGCAGCCAAGGGCCACGAAAATTCACAGATACGCAGTATTTT. Amino acids: CASSQGPRKFTDTQYF.

The V call is TRBV6-1, the J call TRBJ2-4; D is uncertain. V lost 2 bases, J lost 0 bases, and 11 bases lay in between. The germline gives CDR1 MNHNS, CDR2 SASEGT. The CDR3 runs to 16 residues. This chain's CDR3 is CASSESANVAKNIQYF. CDR3 nucleotides: TGTGCCAGCAGTGAATCAGCAAACGTAGCCAAAAACATTCAGTACTTC.

This chain links TRBV9 with TRBJ1-1; 8 bases match TRBD1. Germline CDR1 SGDLS, CDR2 YYNGEE. The trim removed 3 bases at V and 4 bases at J, leaving 8 bases unmatched. CDR3 length: 15 residues. The CDR3 nucleotides read TGTGCCAGCAGCGAGACCTCAGGGGGCCGCACTGAAGCTTTCTTT. Protein product: CASSETSGGRTEAFF.

This rearrangement joins TRBV24-1 to TRBJ2-2; D is undetermined. This CDR3 has 13 amino acids. Germline loops: CDR1 KGHDR, CDR2 SFDVKD. V was pared by 1 base and J by 8 bases, with 7 bases between. The CDR3 loop is CATSDFWGGELFF. CDR3 sequence (DNA): TGTGCCACCAGTGATTTTTGGGGAGGGGAGCTGTTTTTT.

This clonotype has more than one count but fewer than ten. The chain recombines TRBV9 with TRBJ2-2, with D hard to call. The CDR3 spans 17 residues. Trimming removed 3 bases at V and 2 bases at J, with 17 bases between. Germline values: CDR1 SGDLS, CDR2 YYNGEE. The CDR3 sequence: CASSAPAKALNTGELFF. CDR3 nucleotides: TGTGCCAGCAGCGCCCCGGCGAAGGCCCTCAACACCGGGGAGCTGTTTTTT.

This clonotype was observed a handful of times. The J gene is TRBJ1-1, the V gene TRBV6-2 or TRBV6-3; the D gene is possibly TRBD1 (6 bases). V lost 6 bases and J 8 bases, leaving 10 bases between the germline ends. The germline CDR1 and CDR2 sequences are MNHEY and SVGEGT. The CDR3 sequence is 11 residues long. The CDR3 region has the DNA TGTGCCAGCAGGGTCGGACAGGAAGCTTTCTTT. It is translated as CASRVGQEAFF.

The chain is built from TRBV4-3 and TRBJ2-1, with D possibly being TRBD1 (7 bases). Germline CDR1 LGHNA, CDR2 YSLEER. V lost 0 bases and J 15 bases, leaving 24 bases between the germline ends. The CDR3 sequence is 16 residues long. As DNA, the CDR3 is TGCGCCAGCAGCCAAGATTCCGGAGGGGGCGCGCCGATATTGTTCTTC. Its translation: CASSQDSGGGAPILFF.

This clonotype has a count of ten or more. The chain recombines TRBV27 with TRBJ2-6; maybe TRBD1 (6 bases). There are 17 residues in the CDR3. V was trimmed by 3 bases and J by 0 bases, leaving 12 bases between them. Germline CDR1 is MNHEY and CDR2 is SMNVEV (reference sequence). As DNA, the CDR3 is TGTGCCAGCAGTTTGGCTGGACAGACCTCTGGGGCCAACGTCCTGACTTTC. This sequence encodes CASSLAGQTSGANVLTF.

This clonotype was seen once. V is TRBV7-9 and J is TRBJ1-2; perhaps TRBD1 as D (6 bases). V lost 5 bases and J lost 2, with 18 bases in between. Germline V gene data show CDR1 as SEHNR and CDR2 as FQNEAQ (reference sequence). The CDR3 runs 16 residues. The CDR3 sequence is CASSPIRGVENYGYTF. CDR3 in DNA: TGTGCCAGCAGCCCCATTAGGGGGGTTGAAAACTATGGCTACACCTTC.

This chain joins TRBV6-6 and TRBJ2-3, with TRBD1 matching 9 bases. CDR1 is MNHNY and CDR2 is SVGAGI in the germline V gene (reference sequence). The CDR3 is 15 amino acids. The junction had 8 bases not matched to a gene; V was cut back by 6 bases and J by 4 bases. The CDR3 reads CASRPDRGRADTQYF. The CDR3 DNA follows: TGTGCCAGCAGGCCAGACAGGGGGAGGGCAGATACGCAGTATTTT.

This rearrangement joins TRBV6-1 to TRBJ1-5; 10 bases are shared with TRBD1. V lost 2 bases to trimming and J lost 2 bases; unmatched junction nucleotides: 15. Per the germline V gene, CDR1 is MNHNS and CDR2 is SASEGT. The CDR3 totals 20 residues. CDR3 region: CASSEPPGQGYYRGNQPQHF. CDR3 sequence (DNA): TGTGCCAGCAGTGAACCCCCGGGACAGGGGTACTATAGAGGCAATCAGCCCCAGCATTTT.

A few counts support this clonotype. This chain uses TRBV4-3 with TRBJ2-1; D unresolved. The length of the CDR3 is 13 residues. V lost 3 bases and J 5 bases, leaving 8 bases between the germline ends. Germline CDR1 and CDR2: LGHNA and YSLEER. CDR3 coding DNA: TGCGCCAGCAGCCAGGCCTGGGACAATGAGCAGTTCTTC. Protein: CASSQAWDNEQFF.

The rearrangement uses TRBV27 and TRBJ1-5; possible D gene TRBD1, 5 bases. The CDR3 is made up of 13 amino acids. The V end lost 3 bases, the J end lost 7 bases, and 10 bases lay between the germline ends. In germline, CDR1 is MNHEY, CDR2 SMNVEV (reference sequence). The CDR3 sequence: CASSFAGVQPQHF. The CDR3 DNA sequence: TGTGCCAGCAGTTTCGCGGGGGTGCAGCCCCAGCATTTT.

This clonotype turned up a few times. The chain links TRBV7-2 to TRBJ2-5; 15 nucleotides agree with TRBD2. This CDR3 is 19 amino acids long. Germline-derived CDR1 and CDR2 are SGHTA and FQGNSA. The V and J ends lost 1 base and 2 bases, in that order; junction bases with no gene match: 8. CDR3 nucleotide sequence: TGTGCCAGCAGCTTAGGTTGGACTAGCGGGGGGGCGGATCAAGAGACCCAGTACTTC. It yields the protein CASSLGWTSGGADQETQYF.

V and J are TRBV12-3 or TRBV12-4 and TRBJ1-2; D is uncertain. The CDR3 contains 14 residues. Trimming removed 1 base from V and 1 base from J, with 7 bases in between. CDR3 bases: TGTGCCAGCAGTTTAGTTCGATATAACTATGGCTACACCTTC. Translation: CASSLVRYNYGYTF.

The table lists this clonotype with a few counts. The J gene is TRBJ2-7, the V gene TRBV7-9; TRBD1 is a possible D gene (6 bases). Germline V lookup: CDR1 SEHNR, CDR2 FQNEAQ (reference sequence). The CDR3 has 13 amino acids. V gave up 6 bases and J gave up 3 bases, with 12 bases separating them. CDR3: CASRGTRNYEQYF. CDR3 coding DNA: TGTGCCAGCAGGGGGACAAGGAACTACGAGCAGTACTTC.

As DNA, the CDR3 is TGTGCCATCCGGTCTGGGGGAAACACTGAAGCTTTCTTT. Amino acids: CAIRSGGNTEAFF. The gene calls are TRBV24-1 and TRBJ1-1, with D maybe TRBD1 (5 bases). Trimming took 11 bases from V and 2 from J, leaving 14 bases between them. This CDR3 has 13 residues. The germline V gene has CDR1 KGHDR and CDR2 SFDVKD.

This clonotype was seen only a few times. The J gene is TRBJ2-7, the V gene TRBV28; 7 positions match TRBD2. CDR1 and CDR2 (germline): MDHEN, SYDVKM. The V and J ends lost 4 bases and 6 bases, in that order; junction bases with no gene match: 12. This CDR3 has 15 amino acids. Written as DNA, the CDR3 is TGTGCCAGCAGTTCCTCCAGCGGGGCGACCACCGAGCAGTACGTC. It specifies CASSSSSGATTEQYV.

The CDR3 coding sequence is TGTGCCAGCAGACCAATGGGGGGGAAGGACACCGGGGAGCTGTTTTTT. Its protein product is CASRPMGGKDTGELFF. V is TRBV28 and J is TRBJ2-2; TRBD2 agrees at 7 bases. The V gene end was trimmed by 6 bases and the J gene end by 3 bases; junction bases not matched to a gene: 10. Looked up from germline, CDR1 is MDHEN and CDR2 is SYDVKM. This CDR3 contains 16 residues.